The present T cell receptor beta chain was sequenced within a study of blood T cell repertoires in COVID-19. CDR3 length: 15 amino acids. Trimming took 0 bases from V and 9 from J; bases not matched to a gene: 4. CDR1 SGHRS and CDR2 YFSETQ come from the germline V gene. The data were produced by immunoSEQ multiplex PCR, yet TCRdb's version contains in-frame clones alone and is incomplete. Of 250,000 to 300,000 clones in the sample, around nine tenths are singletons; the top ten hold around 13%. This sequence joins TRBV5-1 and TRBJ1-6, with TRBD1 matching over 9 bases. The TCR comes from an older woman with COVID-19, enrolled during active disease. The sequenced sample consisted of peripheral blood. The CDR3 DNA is TGCGCCAGCAGCTTGGGGTCGACAGGGGGTTCACCCCTCCACTTT. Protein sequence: CASSLGSTGGSPLHF.